Shown below are 10 T cell receptor beta chains from a single sample sequenced in a study of cytomegalovirus exposure and HLA in healthy donors. Primers for the PCR totalled 60 Vbeta and 13 Jbeta. Clones were read by immunoSEQ multiplex PCR, and TCRdb kept only the in-frame ones, dropping some. This table has around 150,000 clones, about four fifths appearing once. Sequencing input: PBMCs. All receptors derive from a man aged 30-40 years in good health and CMV-seropositive.

The chain is built from TRBV19 and TRBJ1-4, with 7 bases that match TRBD1. The length of the CDR3 is 15 residues. V shed 10 bases and J 3 bases; nucleotides not matched to a gene: 11. Per germline, CDR1 LNHDA and CDR2 SQIVND (reference sequence). The CDR3 nucleotides read TGTGCCACCTTAGGGGGCTACTCATCTAATGAAAAACTGTTTTTT. Its translation is CATLGGYSSNEKLFF. Full variable domain (remainder filled in from reference TRBV19 and TRBJ1-4): DGGITQSPKYLFRKEGQNVTLSCEQNLNHDAMYWYRQDPGQGLRLIYYSQIVNDFQKGDIAEGYSVSREKKESFPLTVTSAQKNPTAFYLCATLGGYSSNEKLFFGSGTQLSVL.

The rearrangement joins TRBV30 to TRBJ2-7, with 8 bases fitting TRBD1. Germline trimming cut 1 base from V and 5 bases from J; bases unmatched to any gene: 10. The CDR3 has 15 residues. The germline gives CDR1 GTSNPN, CDR2 SVGIG (reference sequence). The CDR3 here is CAWSAGQGPGDEQYF. DNA of the CDR3: TGTGCCTGGAGTGCTGGACAGGGACCGGGGGACGAGCAGTACTTC.

The rearrangement links TRBV5-5 to TRBJ1-3; a possible D gene is TRBD1 (6 bases). CDR1 is SGHKS and CDR2 is YYEKEE in the germline V gene (reference sequence). The CDR3 consists of 16 residues. With 4 bases removed from V and 0 bases from J, the gap between germline ends came to 14 bases. The CDR3 nucleotides are TGTGCCAGCAGCCCAAGTGCAGGGGCCTCTGGAAACACCATATATTTT. Protein sequence: CASSPSAGASGNTIYF.

This clone was seen more than once but under ten times. This chain joins TRBV9 and TRBJ1-2; 7 bases agree with TRBD1. Germline trimming cut 3 bases from V and 2 bases from J; bases unmatched to any gene: 4. Per the germline V gene, CDR1 is SGDLS and CDR2 is YYNGEE. This CDR3 is built from 14 residues. CDR3 region: CASSAGGQNYGYTF. DNA for the CDR3: TGTGCCAGCAGCGCCGGGGGACAGAACTATGGCTACACCTTC.

The V and J genes are TRBV13 and TRBJ2-3; 11 nucleotides align to TRBD2. CDR1 PRHDT and CDR2 FYEKMQ come from the germline V gene (reference sequence). This CDR3 region has 14 residues. J lost 4 bases, V lost 4 bases, and 1 base had no gene match. The CDR3 spells CASSSLAGADTQYF. The CDR3 region has the DNA TGTGCCAGCAGCTCACTAGCGGGGGCAGATACGCAGTATTTT.

The count of this clone is one. This chain joins TRBV7-2 and TRBJ2-3, with 7 bases matching TRBD2. After removal of 2 bases from V and 5 bases from J, the junction contained 1 base not matched to a gene. Germline CDR1 and CDR2: SGHTA and FQGNSA. The CDR3 has 13 amino acids. The CDR3 bases are TGTGCCAGCAGCTTAAGGGAGGGAGATACGCAGTATTTT. Its protein product is CASSLREGDTQYF. Based on the CDR3 plus reference TRBV7-2 and TRBJ2-3, the full variable domain is GAGVSQSPSNKVTEKGKDVELRCDPISGHTALYWYRQSLGQGLEFLIYFQGNSAPDKSGLPSDRFSAERTGGSVSTLTIQRTQQEDSAVYLCASSLREGDTQYFGPGTRLTVL.

The chain carries TRBV7-2 and TRBJ2-5, with a weak D call TRBD1 (6 bases). Trimming pared 5 bases from V and 5 bases from J, leaving 12 bases between. This CDR3 region has 13 residues. Germline CDR1 reads SGHTA; CDR2 reads FQGNSA. The CDR3 DNA is TGTGCCAGCAGCCAGGACCAGGGGGAGACCCAGTACTTC. Translating gives CASSQDQGETQYF. Filled out from reference TRBV7-2 and TRBJ2-5, the complete variable domain reads GAGVSQSPSNKVTEKGKDVELRCDPISGHTALYWYRQSLGQGLEFLIYFQGNSAPDKSGLPSDRFSAERTGGSVSTLTIQRTQQEDSAVYLCASSQDQGETQYFGPGTRLLVL.

This clone came up once. The V call is TRBV28, the J call TRBJ2-3, with TRBD2 matching 7 bases. Germline V lookup: CDR1 MDHEN, CDR2 SYDVKM. The CDR3 has 14 residues. V shed 6 bases, J shed 5 bases, and the junction held 8 bases outside the gene matches. CDR3: CASSLAGGIDTQYF. The CDR3 DNA follows: TGTGCCAGCAGCTTAGCGGGCGGAATAGATACGCAGTATTTT. Using reference TRBV28 and TRBJ2-3 for the parts outside the CDR3, the full variable domain is DVKVTQSSRYLVKRTGEKVFLECVQDMDHENMFWYRQDPGLGLRLIYFSYDVKMKEKGDIPEGYSVSREKKERFSLILESASTNQTSMYLCASSLAGGIDTQYFGPGTRLTVL.

V usage is TRBV5-1 and J usage is TRBJ2-2; 8 nucleotides align to TRBD2. V lost 6 bases, J lost 6 bases, and 16 bases stayed unmatched. This CDR3 region has 17 residues. Germline V gene data show CDR1 as SGHRS and CDR2 as YFSETQ. CDR3 residues: CASTRATADGGAGELFF. CDR3 DNA sequence: TGCGCCAGCACCCGAGCCACAGCGGACGGGGGGGCCGGGGAGCTGTTTTTT.

The chain is built from TRBV28 and TRBJ1-2; 7 nucleotides line up with TRBD1. The J segment lost 5 bases and the V segment lost 4 bases, leaving 7 bases of the junction unmatched. This CDR3 spans 14 amino acids. Germline V gene data show CDR1 as MDHEN and CDR2 as SYDVKM. The CDR3 bases are TGTGCCAGCAGTTCTCGGGACAGAGGATATGGCTACACCTTC. Translation: CASSSRDRGYGYTF.